Listed below are T cell receptor beta chains from one sample, sequenced in a study of cytomegalovirus exposure and HLA in healthy donors. Profiled with immunoSEQ multiplex PCR; TCRdb holds only in-frame clones, not every one. The sample lists over 150,000 clones, about two thirds occurring once. The sample was PBMCs. These receptors originate from a woman aged 18-29 years in good health and CMV-seropositive. Each CDR3 is given with its conserved first and last residue. A D gene is named only where the DNA matches it firmly. Clone sizes are given selectively: once, few, many, or a class where the clone is expanded.

V	D	size	length	J	CDR3	DNA
TRBV28	-	once	17	TRBJ1-5	CASSSSTLQVNNQPQHF	TGTGCCAGCAGCTCTTCCACATTACAGGTGAACAATCAGCCCCAGCATTTT
TRBV7-8	-	-	16	TRBJ1-1	CASLAYRGLLNTEAFF	TGTGCCAGCTTAGCTTATAGGGGCCTCTTGAACACTGAAGCTTTCTTT
TRBV5-1	-	-	11	TRBJ2-7	CASSLGHEQYF	TGCGCCAGCAGCTTGGGTCACGAGCAGTACTTC
TRBV19	-	few	15	TRBJ2-5	CASSLRTALQETQYF	TGTGCCAGTAGTTTGAGGACAGCCCTCCAAGAGACCCAGTACTTC
TRBV27	-	few	14	TRBJ1-4	CASSKSGNNEKLFF	TGTGCCAGCAGTAAATCAGGGAATAATGAAAAACTGTTTTTT
TRBV13	TRBD2	-	18	TRBJ2-5	CASSPRPTSGGHQETQYF	TGTGCCAGCAGCCCGCGCCCCACTAGCGGGGGACACCAAGAGACCCAGTACTTC
TRBV7-9	-	once	15	TRBJ2-5	CASSHQGRGRETQYF	TGTGCCAGCAGCCACCAGGGACGGGGGAGAGAGACCCAGTACTTC
TRBV19	-	few	14	TRBJ1-5	CASSILSNNQPQHF	TGTGCCAGTAGTATCTTAAGCAACAATCAGCCCCAGCATTTT
TRBV30	TRBD1	-	14	TRBJ2-2	CAWRGQGATGELFF	TGTGCCTGGAGAGGGCAGGGGGCCACCGGGGAGCTGTTTTTT
TRBV11-2	TRBD1	-	14	TRBJ1-5	CASSHDRGQEPQHF	TGTGCCAGCAGCCACGACAGGGGGCAGGAGCCCCAGCATTTT
TRBV5-1	TRBD1	-	14	TRBJ2-5	CASSSDRVGATQYF	TGCGCCAGCAGCAGTGACAGGGTCGGCGCGACCCAGTACTTC
TRBV6-5	-	-	13	TRBJ2-2	CASSYVGGGELFF	TGTGCCAGCAGTTACGTAGGAGGGGGGGAGCTGTTTTTT
TRBV7-2	-	large	15	TRBJ2-7	CASSLGVRAGYEQYF	TGTGCCAGCAGCTTAGGGGTCAGGGCTGGTTACGAGCAGTACTTC
TRBV5-5	TRBD1	-	15	TRBJ2-7	CASSRGQGAIDEQYF	TGTGCCAGCAGCCGTGGACAGGGGGCTATCGACGAGCAGTACTTC
TRBV19	-	-	16	TRBJ2-3	CASSTRRASSTDTQYF	TGTGCCAGTAGTACCCGCAGGGCCTCGAGCACAGATACGCAGTATTTT
TRBV28	-	-	12	TRBJ1-5	CASSLFSGGSHF	TGTGCCAGCAGTTTATTTTCGGGAGGAAGCCATTTT
TRBV4-1	-	-	15	TRBJ2-7	CASSQEQGGFNEQYF	TGCGCCAGCAGCCAAGAACAGGGTGGTTTTAACGAGCAGTACTTC
TRBV6-5	-	-	12	TRBJ2-7	CASSYNGYEQYF	TGTGCCAGCAGTTACAACGGCTACGAGCAGTACTTC
TRBV9	-	few	12	TRBJ2-1	CASRGVENEQFF	TGTGCCAGCAGAGGGGTGGAAAATGAGCAGTTCTTC
TRBV9	TRBD2	-	14	TRBJ2-1	CASSVAGGSREQFF	TGTGCCAGCAGTGTAGCGGGGGGTTCTCGGGAGCAGTTCTTC
TRBV30	-	-	14	TRBJ1-5	CAWGGGGTFGAQHF	TGTGCCTGGGGCGGGGGGGGTACCTTCGGGGCCCAGCATTTT
TRBV28	TRBD1	-	15	TRBJ1-2	CASSFGTGSGLGYTF	TGTGCCAGCAGTTTCGGGACAGGGTCTGGCCTTGGCTACACCTTC
TRBV4-1	-	once	17	TRBJ1-6	CASSQGVAGLENSPLHF	TGCGCCAGCAGCCAGGGGGTCGCGGGGCTGGAGAATTCACCCCTCCACTTT
TRBV5-1	-	-	12	TRBJ2-7	CASSPDFYEQYF	TGCGCCAGCAGCCCCGACTTCTACGAGCAGTACTTC
TRBV30	-	-	13	TRBJ1-1	CAWRRNRNTEAFF	TGTGCCTGGAGGAGAAACCGGAACACTGAAGCTTTCTTT
TRBV15	TRBD1	-	16	TRBJ1-6	CATSREEDRRGSPLHF	TGTGCCACCAGCAGAGAGGAGGACAGGAGAGGGTCACCCCTCCACTTT
TRBV4-3	TRBD2	-	17	TRBJ2-1	CASSQGPGTSGRNEQFF	TGCGCCAGCAGCCAAGGGCCCGGGACTAGCGGGAGGAATGAGCAGTTCTTC
TRBV27	-	-	15	TRBJ1-2	CASSLTRAGNYGYTF	TGTGCCAGCAGTTTAACCAGGGCGGGGAACTATGGCTACACCTTC
TRBV19	TRBD1	few	13	TRBJ1-1	CASSRQGNTEAFF	TGTGCCAGTAGCCGACAGGGGAACACTGAAGCTTTCTTT
TRBV9	-	once	17	TRBJ1-1	CASSSDREPTLNTEAFF	TGTGCCAGCAGCTCTGATAGGGAGCCCACCTTGAACACTGAAGCTTTCTTT
TRBV20-1	-	-	10	TRBJ2-5	CSASGAAQYF	TGCAGTGCTAGTGGAGCGGCCCAGTACTTC
TRBV19	TRBD1	-	19	TRBJ1-5	CASRSWKGTDNYSNQPQHF	TGTGCCAGTAGAAGTTGGAAGGGGACAGATAATTATAGCAATCAGCCCCAGCATTTT
TRBV5-8	TRBD1	few	18	TRBJ2-1	CASIILQPGTGARNEQFF	TGTGCCAGCATTATCTTACAGCCGGGGACAGGGGCGAGGAATGAGCAGTTCTTC
TRBV6-5	-	-	14	TRBJ2-7	CASSYQGSSYEQYF	TGTGCCAGCAGTTACCAGGGGAGCTCCTACGAGCAGTACTTC
TRBV30	-	-	14	TRBJ1-5	CAWSGSRYGQPQHF	TGTGCCTGGAGCGGTTCCAGGTATGGTCAGCCCCAGCATTTT
TRBV9	TRBD1	few	15	TRBJ1-1	CASSVGQGVNTEAFF	TGTGCCAGCAGCGTAGGGCAGGGGGTGAACACTGAAGCTTTCTTT
TRBV21-1	-	-	13	TRBJ2-7	CAITGTGLYEQYF	TGTGCCATTACCGGGACAGGGCTCTACGAGCAGTACTTC
TRBV7-2	TRBD1	few	18	TRBJ2-6	CASSRGQGFSSGANVLTF	TGTGCCAGCAGCAGGGGACAGGGATTCAGCTCTGGGGCCAACGTCCTGACTTTC
TRBV11-2	-	-	12	TRBJ1-1	CASGETGTEAFF	TGTGCCAGCGGCGAAACAGGGACTGAAGCTTTCTTT
TRBV23-1	TRBD2	-	19	TRBJ2-1	CAPKKTSVAGGRIYNEQFF	TGCGCCCCCAAAAAAACGTCGGTAGCGGGGGGGAGAATTTACAATGAGCAGTTCTTC
TRBV21-1	-	few	16	TRBJ1-4	CASRAPLPSSREKLFF	TGTGCCAGCCGCGCACCCCTTCCGAGTTCTCGAGAAAAACTGTTTTTT